This T cell receptor beta chain was captured by sequencing in a study of neurological immune-mediated disorders. The study, taken as a whole, reports: Multiple sclerosis patients had less TCR clonal expansion than even healthy controls, unlike HTLV-1-associated myelopathy.

Stated time point: longitudinal time-point 2. As to this clonotype: Antigen: not known.

Trimming took 2 bases from V and 4 from J; bases not matched to a gene: 2. CDR1 MNHEY and CDR2 SVGAGI come from the germline V gene. CDR3 length equals 14 residues. Each CDR3 protein is one row after TCRdb ran MiXCR on the 5' RACE reads. The data contain 70,000 to 95,000 distinct CDR3 sequences, around 14% of them singletons. Sequencing was carried out using PBMCs. This receptor was taken from a female donor with HTLV-1-associated myelopathy (HAM/TSP). The chain recombines TRBV6-5 with TRBJ2-5, with 9 bases that match TRBD2. The CDR3 region has the DNA TGTGCCAGCAGTTACGCGGGGGGGCGAGAGACCCAGTACTTC. This gives the protein CASSYAGGRETQYF.